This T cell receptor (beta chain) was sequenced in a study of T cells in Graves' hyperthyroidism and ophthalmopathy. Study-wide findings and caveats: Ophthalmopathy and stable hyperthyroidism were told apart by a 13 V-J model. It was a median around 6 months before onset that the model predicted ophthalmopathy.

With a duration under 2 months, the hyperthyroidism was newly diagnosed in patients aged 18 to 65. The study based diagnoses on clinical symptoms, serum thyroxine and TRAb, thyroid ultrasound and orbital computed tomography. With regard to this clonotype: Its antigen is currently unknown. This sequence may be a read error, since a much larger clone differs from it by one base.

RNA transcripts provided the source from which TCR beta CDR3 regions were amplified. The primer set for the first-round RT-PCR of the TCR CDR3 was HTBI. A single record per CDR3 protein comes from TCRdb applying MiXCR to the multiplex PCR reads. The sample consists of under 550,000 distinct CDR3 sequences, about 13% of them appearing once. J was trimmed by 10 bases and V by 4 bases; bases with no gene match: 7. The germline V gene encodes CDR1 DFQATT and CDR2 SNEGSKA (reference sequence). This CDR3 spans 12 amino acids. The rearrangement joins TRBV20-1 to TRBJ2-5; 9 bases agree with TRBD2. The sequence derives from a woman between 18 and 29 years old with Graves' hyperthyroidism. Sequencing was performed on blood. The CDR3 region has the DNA TGCAGTGCTAAAGTAGCGGGGGTACACCAGTACTTC. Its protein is CSAKVAGVHQYF.